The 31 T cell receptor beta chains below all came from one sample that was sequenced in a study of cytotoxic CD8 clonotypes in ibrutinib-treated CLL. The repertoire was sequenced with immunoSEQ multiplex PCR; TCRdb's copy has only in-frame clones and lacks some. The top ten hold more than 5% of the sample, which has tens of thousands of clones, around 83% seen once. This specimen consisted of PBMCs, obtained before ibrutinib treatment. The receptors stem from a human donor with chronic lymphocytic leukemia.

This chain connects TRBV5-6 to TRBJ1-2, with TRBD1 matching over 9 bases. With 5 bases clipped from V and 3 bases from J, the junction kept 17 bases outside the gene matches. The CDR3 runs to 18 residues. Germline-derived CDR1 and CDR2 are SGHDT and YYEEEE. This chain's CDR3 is CASRGITRDRAQDYGYTF. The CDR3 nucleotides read TGTGCCAGCAGGGGAATTACCCGGGACAGGGCCCAAGACTATGGCTACACCTTC.

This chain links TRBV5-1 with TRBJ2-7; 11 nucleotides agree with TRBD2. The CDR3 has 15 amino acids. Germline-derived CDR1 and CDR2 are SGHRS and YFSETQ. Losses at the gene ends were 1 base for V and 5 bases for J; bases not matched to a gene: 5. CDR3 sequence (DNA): TGCGCCAGCAGCTTGAAACTAGCGGGAGAAAACGAGCAGTACTTC. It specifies CASSLKLAGENEQYF.

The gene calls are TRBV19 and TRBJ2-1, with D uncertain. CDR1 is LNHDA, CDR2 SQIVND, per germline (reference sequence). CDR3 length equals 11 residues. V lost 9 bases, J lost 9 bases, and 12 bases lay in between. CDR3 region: CASRYVGEQFF. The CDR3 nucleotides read TGTGCCAGCAGGTACGTGGGTGAGCAGTTCTTC.

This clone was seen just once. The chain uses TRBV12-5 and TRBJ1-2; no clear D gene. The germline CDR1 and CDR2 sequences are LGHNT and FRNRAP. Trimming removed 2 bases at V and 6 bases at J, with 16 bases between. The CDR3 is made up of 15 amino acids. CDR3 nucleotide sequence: TGTGCTAGTGGTTTGACCCCTCTGGGAGTCGATGGCTACACCTTC. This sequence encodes CASGLTPLGVDGYTF.

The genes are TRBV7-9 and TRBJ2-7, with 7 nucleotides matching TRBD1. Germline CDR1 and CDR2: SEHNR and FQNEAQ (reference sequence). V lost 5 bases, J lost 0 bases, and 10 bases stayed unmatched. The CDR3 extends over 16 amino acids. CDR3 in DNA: TGTGCCAGCAGCACTTGGGGACAGTTAAGCTCCTACGAGCAGTACTTC. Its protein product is CASSTWGQLSSYEQYF.

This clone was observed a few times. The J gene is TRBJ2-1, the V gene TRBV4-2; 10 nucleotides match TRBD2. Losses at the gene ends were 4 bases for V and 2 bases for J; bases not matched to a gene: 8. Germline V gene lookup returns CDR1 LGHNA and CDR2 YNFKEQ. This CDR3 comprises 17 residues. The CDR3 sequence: CASSRDRLAGAYNEQFF. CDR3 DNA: TGTGCCAGCAGCCGAGACCGACTAGCGGGCGCCTACAATGAGCAGTTCTTC.

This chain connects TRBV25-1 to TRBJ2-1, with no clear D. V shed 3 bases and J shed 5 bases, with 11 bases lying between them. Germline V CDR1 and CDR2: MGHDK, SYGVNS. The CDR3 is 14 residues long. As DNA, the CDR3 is TGTGCCAGCAGTGACCCTGGCAGTCACAATGAGCAGTTCTTC. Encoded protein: CASSDPGSHNEQFF.

The CDR3 sequence: CASSVFAGTNYGYTF. For the CDR3, the DNA is TGTGCCAGCAGTGTCTTTGCAGGGACTAACTATGGCTACACCTTC. J is TRBJ1-2 and V is TRBV2, with a tentative D call TRBD1 (5 bases). V lost 4 bases and J 0 bases, leaving 12 bases between the germline ends. This CDR3 is 15 amino acids long. The germline V gene has CDR1 SNHLY and CDR2 FYNNEI.

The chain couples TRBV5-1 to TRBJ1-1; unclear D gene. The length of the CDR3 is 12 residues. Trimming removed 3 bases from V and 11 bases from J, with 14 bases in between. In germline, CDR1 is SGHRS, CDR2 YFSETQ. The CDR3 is CASSYEGRSAFF. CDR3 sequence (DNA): TGCGCCAGCAGCTACGAGGGTCGCTCGGCTTTCTTT.

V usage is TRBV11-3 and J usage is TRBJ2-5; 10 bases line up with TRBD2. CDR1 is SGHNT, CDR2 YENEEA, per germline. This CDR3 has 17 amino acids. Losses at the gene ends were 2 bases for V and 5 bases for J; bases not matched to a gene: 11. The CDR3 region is CASSLRSSGSFPETQYF. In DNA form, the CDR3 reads TGTGCCAGCAGCTTACGGTCTAGCGGGAGTTTCCCGGAGACCCAGTACTTC.

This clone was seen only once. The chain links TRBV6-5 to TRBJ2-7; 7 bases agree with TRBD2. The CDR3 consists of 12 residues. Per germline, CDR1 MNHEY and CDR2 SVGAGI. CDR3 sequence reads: CATGTTSYEQYF. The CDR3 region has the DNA TGTGCAACCGGGACTACCTCCTACGAGCAGTACTTC.

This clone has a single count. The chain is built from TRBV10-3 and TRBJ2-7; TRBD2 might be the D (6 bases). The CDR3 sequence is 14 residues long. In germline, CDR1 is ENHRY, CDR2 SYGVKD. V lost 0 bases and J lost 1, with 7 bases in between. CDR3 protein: CAISESGGSYEQYF. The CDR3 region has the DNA TGTGCCATCAGTGAGTCCGGGGGATCCTACGAGCAGTACTTC.

CDR3 protein: CASSPTESTQYF. In DNA, the CDR3 is TGCGCCAGCAGCCCCACGGAAAGTACGCAGTATTTT. The rearrangement links TRBV4-1 to TRBJ2-3; D gene ambiguous. The germline V gene encodes CDR1 MGHRA and CDR2 YSYEKL. Between the trimmed V and J ends, which lost 4 bases and 8 bases, there was a span of 10 bases. The CDR3 covers 12 residues.

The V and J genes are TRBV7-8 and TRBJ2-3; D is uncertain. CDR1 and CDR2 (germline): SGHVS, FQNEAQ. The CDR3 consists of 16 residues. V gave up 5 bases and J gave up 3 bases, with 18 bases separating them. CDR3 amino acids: CASSHTARSRTDTQYF. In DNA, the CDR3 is TGTGCCAGCAGCCACACCGCCAGAAGCCGAACAGATACGCAGTATTTT.

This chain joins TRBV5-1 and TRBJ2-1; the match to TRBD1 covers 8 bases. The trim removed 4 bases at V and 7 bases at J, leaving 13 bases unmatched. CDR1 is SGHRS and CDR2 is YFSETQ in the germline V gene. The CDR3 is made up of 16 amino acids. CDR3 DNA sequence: TGCGCCAGCAGCAGAGCAGGGGGCGCGAAATCGAATGAGCAGTTCTTC. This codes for CASSRAGGAKSNEQFF.

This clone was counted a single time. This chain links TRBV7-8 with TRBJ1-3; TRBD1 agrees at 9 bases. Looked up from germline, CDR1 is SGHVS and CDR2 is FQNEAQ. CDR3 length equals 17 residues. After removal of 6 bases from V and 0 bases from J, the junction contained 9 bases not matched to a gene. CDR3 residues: CASRWRGQGDSGNTIYF. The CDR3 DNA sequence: TGTGCCAGCAGGTGGAGGGGACAGGGCGACTCTGGAAACACCATATATTTT.

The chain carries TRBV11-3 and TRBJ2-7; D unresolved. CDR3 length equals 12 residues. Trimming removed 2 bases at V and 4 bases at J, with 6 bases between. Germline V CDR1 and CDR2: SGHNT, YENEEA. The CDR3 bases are TGTGCCAGCAGCTTACAGCGATACGAGCAGTACTTC. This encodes CASSLQRYEQYF. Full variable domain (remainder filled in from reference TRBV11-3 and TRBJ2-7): EAGVVQSPRYKIIEKKQPVAFWCNPISGHNTLYWYLQNLGQGPELLIRYENEEAVDDSQLPKDRFSAERLKGVDSTLKIQPAELGDSAVYLCASSLQRYEQYFGPGTRLTVT.

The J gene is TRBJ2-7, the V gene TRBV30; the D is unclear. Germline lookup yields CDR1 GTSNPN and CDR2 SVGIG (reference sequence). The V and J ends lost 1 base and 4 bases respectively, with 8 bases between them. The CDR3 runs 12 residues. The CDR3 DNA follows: TGTGCCTGGAGTGGTTCTAAATACGAGCAGTACTTC. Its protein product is CAWSGSKYEQYF. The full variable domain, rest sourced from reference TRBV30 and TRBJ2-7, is SQTIHQWPATLVQPVGSPLSLECTVEGTSNPNLYWYRQAAGRGLQLLFYSVGIGQISSEVPQNLSASRPQDRQFILSSKKLLLSDSGFYLCAWSGSKYEQYFGPGTRLTVT.

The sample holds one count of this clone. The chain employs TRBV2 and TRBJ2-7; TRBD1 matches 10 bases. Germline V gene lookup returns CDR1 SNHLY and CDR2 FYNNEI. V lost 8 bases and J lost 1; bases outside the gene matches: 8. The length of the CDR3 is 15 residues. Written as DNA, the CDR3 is TGTGCCAGCCGCCGGGACAGGGGAACATCCTACGAGCAGTACTTC. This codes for CASRRDRGTSYEQYF.

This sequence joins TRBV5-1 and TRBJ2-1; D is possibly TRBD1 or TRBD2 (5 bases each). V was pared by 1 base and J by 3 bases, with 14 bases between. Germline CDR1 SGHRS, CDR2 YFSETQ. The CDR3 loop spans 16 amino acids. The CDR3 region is CASSLLGDRFYNEQFF. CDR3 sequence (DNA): TGCGCCAGCAGCTTGTTGGGGGATCGGTTCTACAATGAGCAGTTCTTC.

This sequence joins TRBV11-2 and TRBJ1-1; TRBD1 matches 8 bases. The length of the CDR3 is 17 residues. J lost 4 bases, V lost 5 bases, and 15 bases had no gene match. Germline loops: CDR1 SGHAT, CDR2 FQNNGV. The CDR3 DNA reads TGTGCCAGCAGCCAAGAGTGGAGCAGGGGGCTCGGCACTGAAGCTTTCTTT. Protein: CASSQEWSRGLGTEAFF.

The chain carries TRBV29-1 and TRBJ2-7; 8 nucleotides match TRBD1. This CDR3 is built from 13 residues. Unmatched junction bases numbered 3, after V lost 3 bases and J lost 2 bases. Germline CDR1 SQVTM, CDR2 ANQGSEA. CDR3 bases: TGCAGCGTTGATGGGACAGGAGCCTACGAGCAGTACTTC. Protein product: CSVDGTGAYEQYF.

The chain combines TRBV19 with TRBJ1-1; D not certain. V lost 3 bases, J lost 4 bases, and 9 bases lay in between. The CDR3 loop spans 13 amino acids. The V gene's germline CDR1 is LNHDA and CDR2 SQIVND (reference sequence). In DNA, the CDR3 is TGTGCCAGTAGTATGGCGGTTGCCACTGAAGCTTTCTTT. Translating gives CASSMAVATEAFF.

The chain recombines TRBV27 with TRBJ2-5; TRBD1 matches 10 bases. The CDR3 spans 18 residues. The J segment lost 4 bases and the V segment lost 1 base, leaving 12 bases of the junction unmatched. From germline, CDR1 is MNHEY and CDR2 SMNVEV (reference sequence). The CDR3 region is CASSLFWSRTGGGETQYF. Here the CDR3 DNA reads TGTGCCAGCAGTTTATTTTGGTCGAGGACAGGGGGTGGAGAGACCCAGTACTTC.

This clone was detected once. The CDR3 DNA follows: TGTGCCAGCAGCTTAGATGGGACAGGGACCGAGCAGTACTTC. Its translation is CASSLDGTGTEQYF. V gene TRBV11-3 combines with J gene TRBJ2-7, with TRBD1 matching over 9 bases. The CDR3 is 14 residues long. The trim removed 0 bases at V and 6 bases at J, leaving 3 bases unmatched. The germline V gene has CDR1 SGHNT and CDR2 YENEEA.

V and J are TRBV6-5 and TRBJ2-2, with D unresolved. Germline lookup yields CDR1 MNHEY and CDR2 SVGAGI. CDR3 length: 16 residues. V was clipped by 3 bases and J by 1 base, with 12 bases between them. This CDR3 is CASSYSDTLNTGELFF. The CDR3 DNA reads TGTGCCAGCAGTTATTCTGACACCTTGAACACCGGGGAGCTGTTTTTT.

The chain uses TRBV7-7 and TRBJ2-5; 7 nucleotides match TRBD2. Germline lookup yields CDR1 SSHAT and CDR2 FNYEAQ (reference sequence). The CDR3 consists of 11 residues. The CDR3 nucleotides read TGTGCTATTCGGGAGGTTGGGACCCAGTACTTC. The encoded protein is CAIREVGTQYF.

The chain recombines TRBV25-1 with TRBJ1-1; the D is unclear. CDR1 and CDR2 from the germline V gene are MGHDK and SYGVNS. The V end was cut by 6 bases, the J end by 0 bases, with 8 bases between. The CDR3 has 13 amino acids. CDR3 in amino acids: CASRVGMNTEAFF. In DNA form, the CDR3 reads TGTGCCAGCAGGGTAGGAATGAACACTGAAGCTTTCTTT.

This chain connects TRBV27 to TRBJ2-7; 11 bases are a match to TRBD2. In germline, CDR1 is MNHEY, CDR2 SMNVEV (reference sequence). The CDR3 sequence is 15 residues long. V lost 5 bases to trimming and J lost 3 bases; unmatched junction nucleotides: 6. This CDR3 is CASSKIAGGGYEQYF. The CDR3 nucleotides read TGTGCCAGCAGTAAAATAGCGGGAGGGGGCTACGAGCAGTACTTC.

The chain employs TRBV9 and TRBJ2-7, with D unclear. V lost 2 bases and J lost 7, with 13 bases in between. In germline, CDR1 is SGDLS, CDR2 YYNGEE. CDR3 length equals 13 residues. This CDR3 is CASSVAPNFEQYF. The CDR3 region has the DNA TGTGCCAGCAGCGTGGCGCCCAACTTTGAGCAGTACTTC.

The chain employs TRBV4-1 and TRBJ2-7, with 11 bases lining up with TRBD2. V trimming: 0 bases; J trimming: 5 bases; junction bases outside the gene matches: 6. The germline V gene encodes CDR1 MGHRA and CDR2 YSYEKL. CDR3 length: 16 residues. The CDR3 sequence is CASSQDGSGRANEQYF. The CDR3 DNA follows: TGCGCCAGCAGCCAAGATGGTAGCGGGAGGGCCAACGAGCAGTACTTC.